The next 18 T cell receptor beta chains were all read from a single sample in a study of T cells after yellow fever vaccination. TCRdb re-analysed the 5' RACE reads in MiXCR, keeping a single row per CDR3 protein. This sample yields some 350,000 distinct CDR3 sequences, of which approximately 4.2% are seen a single time; more than 20% belongs to the top ten. Source: PBMCs, taken 5 days after the yellow fever booster vaccination. These TCRs come from a man younger than 35 who received the YFV17D yellow fever vaccine.

The gene calls are TRBV20-1 and TRBJ1-1; D might be TRBD1 (5 bases). The V and J ends lost 5 bases and 5 bases respectively, with 21 bases between them. CDR1 and CDR2 (germline): DFQATT, SNEGSKA (reference sequence). The CDR3 contains 15 residues. CDR3 region: CSAPDPLRGGTEAFF. In DNA, the CDR3 is TGCAGTGCTCCCGATCCCCTCCGGGGCGGGACTGAAGCTTTCTTT.

A few counts support this clonotype. The rearrangement uses TRBV7-3 and TRBJ2-1; D is unresolved. The CDR3 covers 14 residues. V was trimmed by 5 bases and J by 4 bases, leaving 12 bases between them. The germline CDR1 and CDR2 sequences are SGHTA and FQGTGA. As DNA, the CDR3 is TGTGCCAGCAGCCCCCAGAACGGGTACAATGAGCAGTTCTTC. Translation gives CASSPQNGYNEQFF. The full variable domain, completed using reference TRBV7-3 and TRBJ2-1, is GAGVSQTPSNKVTEKGKYVELRCDPISGHTALYWYRQSLGQGPEFLIYFQGTGAADDSGLPNDRFFAVRPEGSVSTLKIQRTERGDSAVYLCASSPQNGYNEQFFGPGTRLTVL.

This clonotype was counted a few times. The J gene is TRBJ1-6, the V gene TRBV4-1, with D tentatively TRBD1 (5 bases). Germline assignment: CDR1 MGHRA and CDR2 YSYEKL. The ends were cut back, 0 bases at V and 10 bases at J, with 10 bases in the middle. The CDR3 spans 14 residues. DNA for the CDR3: TGCGCCAGCAGCCAAGAGGTGAGGGACTCACCCCTCCACTTT. Encoded protein: CASSQEVRDSPLHF.

In its sample, this clonotype was seen many times. The chain couples TRBV7-9 to TRBJ1-1; D not resolved. This CDR3 is built from 14 residues. The germline V and J ends were trimmed by 6 bases and 6 bases, with 17 bases remaining between them. The germline gives CDR1 SEHNR, CDR2 FQNEAQ (reference sequence). In DNA, the CDR3 is TGTGCCAGCAGTCCGGGAGTGTTTGAGGCTGAAGCTTTCTTT. Residues: CASSPGVFEAEAFF.

This clonotype turned up a few times. V gene TRBV28 combines with J gene TRBJ2-5; possible D gene TRBD2, 7 bases. Germline values: CDR1 MDHEN, CDR2 SYDVKM. The germline V and J ends were trimmed by 2 bases and 3 bases, with 10 bases remaining between them. The CDR3 has 14 residues. The CDR3 DNA is TGTGCCAGCAGTTTAACGGGGGGCAAAGAGACCCAGTACTTC. Its translation is CASSLTGGKETQYF.

This clonotype has ten or more counts. One end of the junction fails to match germline, which may point to a read error. This chain uses TRBV4-1 with TRBJ2-1; possible D gene TRBD2, 7 bases. Germline assignment: CDR1 MGHRA and CDR2 YSYEKL. The CDR3 has 12 residues. The CDR3 nucleotides read TGCGCCAGCGGGGGGGCCTACAGTGAGCAGTTCTTC. It codes for CASGGAYSEQFF.

This clonotype was seen more than once but under ten times. The chain combines TRBV25-1 with TRBJ2-3; possible D gene TRBD2, 5 bases. V lost 4 bases to trimming and J lost 0 bases, with 14 bases between them. The germline gives CDR1 MGHDK, CDR2 SYGVNS. The CDR3 has 16 amino acids. CDR3 sequence reads: CASSGLRAESTDTQYF. DNA for the CDR3: TGTGCCAGCAGTGGATTGAGGGCCGAAAGCACAGATACGCAGTATTTT.

This chain uses TRBV7-8 with TRBJ2-7; D is perhaps TRBD1 (6 bases). The CDR3 is 13 residues long. V was pared by 3 bases and J by 1 base, with 7 bases between. CDR1 SGHVS and CDR2 FQNEAQ come from the germline V gene. The CDR3 is CASSFGQSYEQYV. Here the CDR3 DNA reads TGTGCCAGCAGCTTTGGACAGTCCTACGAGCAGTACGTC.

This clonotype was counted at least ten times. The gene calls are TRBV9 and TRBJ2-3; D is perhaps TRBD2 (5 bases). CDR3 length: 14 residues. CDR1 and CDR2 from the germline V gene are SGDLS and YYNGEE. Trimming took off 3 bases at V and 8 bases at J, with 16 bases between the two ends. CDR3 region: CASSAYSQRATQYF. Written as DNA, the CDR3 is TGTGCCAGCAGCGCTTACTCCCAGAGGGCTACGCAGTATTTT.

This clonotype was seen at least ten times. V is TRBV20-1 and J is TRBJ2-3, with D perhaps assigned TRBD1 or TRBD2 (6 bases each). Trimming took off 6 bases at V and 6 bases at J, with 16 bases between the two ends. Germline V gene data show CDR1 as DFQATT and CDR2 as SNEGSKA (reference sequence). The CDR3 consists of 13 residues. CDR3 bases: TGCAGTGCCCGAAACGGGGGCGGGGATACGCAGTATTTT. Its translation is CSARNGGGDTQYF.

This clonotype was detected a few times. The CDR3 DNA sequence: TGTGCCAGCAACAGAGATGGTGGCTACACCTTC. This sequence encodes CASNRDGGYTF. This chain links TRBV2 with TRBJ1-2; D uncertain. The CDR3 is 11 amino acids. Trimming shortened V by 7 bases and J by 7 bases, and 10 bases separated the two germline ends. Per germline, CDR1 SNHLY and CDR2 FYNNEI.

This clonotype has ten or more counts. V and J are TRBV29-1 and TRBJ2-3; unclear D gene. This CDR3 has 12 amino acids. Germline V gene sequence: CDR1 SQVTM, CDR2 ANQGSEA. V gave up 7 bases and J gave up 4 bases, with 12 bases separating them. CDR3 nucleotide sequence: TGCAGCGCACCTGATGATCCAGATACGCAGTATTTT. Its protein product is CSAPDDPDTQYF.

This clonotype was counted between two and nine times. The V gene is TRBV10-3, the J gene TRBJ1-3; unclear D gene. Germline CDR1 and CDR2: ENHRY and SYGVKD. The CDR3 length is 12 residues. In DNA, the CDR3 is TGTGCAACCTGGGCCGAAGGAAACACCATATATTTT. Translating it yields CATWAEGNTIYF.

The chain is built from TRBV7-9 and TRBJ1-6; D may be TRBD1 (5 bases). This CDR3 is 14 amino acids long. The germline V gene has CDR1 SEHNR and CDR2 FQNEAQ (reference sequence). V was clipped by 4 bases and J by 13 bases, with 17 bases between them. CDR3 protein: CASSSRDGGAPLHF. The CDR3 DNA is TGTGCCAGCAGCTCCCGGGACGGGGGTGCTCCCCTCCACTTT.

In its sample, this clonotype was seen many times. This chain joins TRBV6-6 and TRBJ1-4; D not resolved. V lost 4 bases to trimming and J lost 1 base, with 4 bases between them. The CDR3 extends over 13 amino acids. The germline V gene encodes CDR1 MNHNY and CDR2 SVGAGI (reference sequence). Written as DNA, the CDR3 is TGTGCCAGCAGTTCGAGAACTAATGAAAAACTGTTTTTT. This codes for CASSSRTNEKLFF.

This chain joins TRBV5-5 and TRBJ1-5; D may be TRBD1 (6 bases). Germline CDR1 is SGHKS and CDR2 is YYEKEE (reference sequence). The CDR3 sequence is 15 residues long. The V and J ends lost 5 bases and 7 bases respectively, with 19 bases between them. CDR3 residues: CASRPRDTGAQPQHF. For the CDR3, the DNA is TGTGCCAGCAGACCCCGGGACACCGGGGCCCAGCCCCAGCATTTT.

The sample holds a few counts of this clonotype. The chain employs TRBV2 and TRBJ2-3; TRBD2 aligns across 11 bases. The CDR3 runs 17 residues. Germline CDR1 reads SNHLY; CDR2 reads FYNNEI. V trimming: 6 bases; J trimming: 3 bases; junction bases outside the gene matches: 11. This CDR3 is CASRPSGGPGLTDTQYF. CDR3 bases: TGTGCCAGCAGACCTAGCGGGGGGCCAGGATTAACAGATACGCAGTATTTT.

The chain recombines TRBV6-5 with TRBJ2-2; 11 bases are a match to TRBD1. Germline trimming cut 0 bases from V and 8 bases from J; bases unmatched to any gene: 5. CDR1 is MNHEY and CDR2 is SVGAGI in the germline V gene. This CDR3 has 16 residues. The CDR3 DNA reads as TGTGCCAGCAGTTACTCTTCCGGGACAGGGGGTGGGGAGCTGTTTTTT. This sequence encodes CASSYSSGTGGGELFF.